A selection of T cell receptor beta chains follows, all from one sample in a study of blood T cell repertoires in COVID-19. Using immunoSEQ multiplex PCR, the repertoire was profiled, and TCRdb retains in-frame clones only, with some absent. The table has just over 150,000 clones, roughly 90% seen once. Sequencing was carried out using PBMCs or T cells enriched from blood (not recorded which). These receptors were obtained from a woman aged 45-59 years who had recovered from COVID-19. Each CDR3 is given with its conserved first and last residue. A D gene is named only where the DNA matches it firmly. Rows may omit the clone size; those that give it use once, few, many or a size class.

v_call	j_call	clone_size	cdr3_length	d_call	cdr3_aa	cdr3_nt
TRBV4-3	TRBJ2-5	once	16	-	CASSQDTVTSQETQYF	TGCGCCAGCAGCCAAGATACCGTGACAAGCCAAGAGACCCAGTACTTC
TRBV5-5	TRBJ2-5	-	14	TRBD2	CASSRGGVGETQYF	TGTGCCAGCAGCCGCGGGGGGGTCGGAGAGACCCAGTACTTC
TRBV20-1	TRBJ2-5	-	11	TRBD2	CSARTSETQYF	TGCAGTGCTCGGACTAGCGAGACCCAGTACTTC
TRBV29-1	TRBJ2-5	-	12	TRBD2	CSVGGVQETQYF	TGCAGCGTGGGGGGGGTTCAAGAGACCCAGTACTTC
TRBV5-6	TRBJ1-1	-	15	-	CASSLVNGWSTEAFF	TGTGCCAGCAGCTTGGTAAACGGGTGGAGTACTGAAGCTTTCTTT
TRBV19	TRBJ1-5	-	15	-	CASSFRQYSNQPQHF	TGTGCCAGTAGTTTCCGACAGTATAGCAATCAGCCCCAGCATTTT
TRBV5-6	TRBJ2-3	-	15	-	CASSPTARGTDTQYF	TGTGCCAGCAGCCCGACCGCGCGGGGCACAGATACGCAGTATTTT
TRBV5-1	TRBJ2-3	-	14	TRBD1	CASYPRDRTDTQYF	TGCGCCAGCTACCCCCGGGACAGAACAGATACGCAGTATTTT
TRBV7-7	TRBJ2-2	-	16	TRBD1	CASSSPTGANTGELFF	TGTGCCAGCAGCTCTCCGACAGGGGCTAACACCGGGGAGCTGTTTTTT
TRBV15	TRBJ2-1	-	17	TRBD2	CATSRDLGAGGKNEQFF	TGTGCCACCAGCAGAGATTTAGGCGCGGGGGGCAAGAATGAGCAGTTCTTC
TRBV7-3	TRBJ2-3	-	15	TRBD2	CASSLKLAATDTQYF	TGTGCCAGCAGCTTAAAACTAGCGGCCACAGATACGCAGTATTTT
TRBV7-2	TRBJ1-1	-	14	-	CASTYGGSNTEAFF	TGTGCCAGCACCTATGGGGGCTCTAACACTGAAGCTTTCTTT
TRBV11-1	TRBJ2-1	once	14	TRBD1	CASSIGTANNEQFF	TGTGCCAGCAGCATCGGGACAGCTAACAATGAGCAGTTCTTC
TRBV15	TRBJ2-7	-	14	TRBD2	CATSRARGVHEQYF	TGTGCCACCAGCAGAGCACGGGGGGTACACGAGCAGTACTTC
TRBV5-1	TRBJ2-2	-	14	-	CASSLGRVAGELFF	TGCGCCAGCAGCTTGGGCCGGGTCGCCGGGGAGCTGTTTTTT
TRBV4-2	TRBJ2-3	-	17	TRBD2	CASSQEEMRTSGDTQYF	TGTGCCAGCAGCCAAGAAGAGATGAGGACTAGCGGGGATACGCAGTATTTT
TRBV27	TRBJ1-1	-	13	-	CASSPGGLTEAFF	TGTGCCAGCAGTCCCGGGGGGTTGACTGAAGCTTTCTTT
TRBV5-1	TRBJ2-3	-	15	TRBD1	CASSRDSLSTDTQYF	TGCGCCAGCAGCAGGGACAGTTTGAGCACAGATACGCAGTATTTT
TRBV30	TRBJ1-1	-	15	-	CAWRGEGKVNTEAFF	TGTGCCTGGCGGGGGGAAGGGAAAGTGAACACTGAAGCTTTCTTT
TRBV27	TRBJ2-3	-	14	-	CASSLGRRTDTQYF	TGTGCCAGCAGTCTGGGCCGCCGCACAGATACGCAGTATTTT
TRBV2	TRBJ2-7	-	13	-	CASSLQGSYEQYF	TGTGCCAGCAGTTTACAGGGTTCCTACGAGCAGTACTTC
TRBV7-9	TRBJ2-6	-	14	-	CASSREPGANVLTF	TGTGCCAGCAGCCGGGAGCCTGGGGCCAACGTCCTGACTTTC
TRBV25-1	TRBJ1-2	few	13	TRBD1	CASSVGTAHGYTF	TGTGCCAGCAGTGTTGGGACAGCCCATGGCTACACCTTC
TRBV30	TRBJ2-1	-	13	-	CAWSFGQLNEQFF	TGTGCCTGGAGTTTTGGACAGCTCAATGAGCAGTTCTTC
TRBV2	TRBJ1-1	-	17	TRBD1	CASSLPGQRLGNTEAFF	TGTGCCAGCTCGCTCCCGGGACAGAGGTTGGGGAACACTGAAGCTTTCTTT
TRBV2	TRBJ1-5	-	14	-	CASGDKHSNQPQHF	TGTGCCAGCGGGGACAAACATAGCAATCAGCCCCAGCATTTT
TRBV7-2	TRBJ1-5	-	14	-	CASSLGGYSQPQHF	TGTGCCAGCAGCTTAGGTGGGTACAGTCAGCCCCAGCATTTT
TRBV9	TRBJ2-3	-	14	-	CASSVAGLPDTQYF	TGTGCCAGCAGCGTAGCGGGGTTACCAGATACGCAGTATTTT
TRBV15	TRBJ1-2	-	15	-	CATSRDPAGQYGYTF	TGTGCCACCAGCAGAGATCCGGCAGGACAATATGGCTACACCTTC
TRBV18	TRBJ1-5	-	13	-	CASSPTEDQPQHF	TGTGCCAGCTCACCCACGGAGGATCAGCCCCAGCATTTT
TRBV5-1	TRBJ1-1	-	13	-	CASSRGGSTEAFF	TGCGCCAGCTCCAGGGGTGGGAGCACTGAAGCTTTCTTT
TRBV19	TRBJ2-3	-	18	TRBD2	CASSIFLAGGRSGDTQYF	TGTGCCAGTAGTATTTTCCTAGCGGGGGGCAGGAGCGGGGATACGCAGTATTTT
TRBV9	TRBJ2-3	-	15	TRBD2	CASSATSGDTDTQYF	TGTGCCAGCAGCGCGACTAGCGGGGACACAGATACGCAGTATTTT
TRBV27	TRBJ1-6	-	13	-	CASSWSADAPLHF	TGTGCCAGCAGTTGGTCAGCGGATGCCCCCCTCCACTTT
TRBV5-1	TRBJ2-5	-	15	TRBD2	CASTSTSGGVKTQYF	TGCGCCAGCACTTCGACTAGCGGGGGTGTGAAGACCCAGTACTTC
TRBV4-1	TRBJ1-4	-	16	-	CASSQVGGATNEKLFF	TGCGCCAGCAGCCAAGTAGGCGGTGCAACTAATGAAAAACTGTTTTTT
TRBV6-2/TRBV6-3	TRBJ2-5	-	15	TRBD2	CASSSRLAHSETQYF	TGTGCCAGCAGCTCGAGACTAGCCCACTCAGAGACCCAGTACTTC
TRBV7-2	TRBJ2-1	-	13	-	CASSLVRRDEQFF	TGTGCCAGCAGCTTAGTAAGACGGGATGAGCAGTTCTTC
TRBV19	TRBJ2-7	-	15	TRBD1	CASSSRDRGGNEQYF	TGTGCCAGTAGTAGTCGGGACAGGGGAGGTAACGAGCAGTACTTC
TRBV5-5	TRBJ2-7	-	16	-	CASSYSLGIPYYEQYF	TGTGCCAGCAGCTACTCCCTAGGTATTCCCTACTACGAGCAGTACTTC
TRBV7-2	TRBJ1-4	-	16	TRBD1	CASSLQGGGYVEKLFF	TGTGCCAGCAGCTTACAAGGAGGGGGCTACGTTGAAAAACTGTTTTTT
TRBV19	TRBJ1-2	few	15	-	CASSIDGSGASGYTF	TGTGCCAGTAGTATAGATGGTTCGGGTGCCTCTGGCTACACCTTC
TRBV19	TRBJ2-2	-	14	-	CASSLGQLTGELFF	TGTGCCAGTAGTCTGGGACAACTCACCGGGGAGCTGTTTTTT
TRBV6-2/TRBV6-3	TRBJ1-5	-	16	-	CASSYSGALSNQPQHF	TGTGCCAGCAGTTACTCGGGGGCCCTCAGCAATCAGCCCCAGCATTTT
TRBV12-3/TRBV12-4	TRBJ2-7	-	13	-	CASSSDSPYEQYF	TGTGCCAGCAGCAGCGACAGTCCCTACGAGCAGTACTTC
TRBV7-8	TRBJ1-6	-	16	TRBD1	CASSPHRDRPNSPLHF	TGTGCCAGCAGTCCCCACCGGGACAGACCTAATTCACCCCTCCACTTT
TRBV11-3	TRBJ2-3	-	10	-	CASGPDTQYF	TGTGCCAGCGGGCCAGATACGCAGTATTTT
TRBV18	TRBJ2-7	-	13	-	CASSPASDHEQYF	TGTGCCAGCTCACCGGCTAGCGACCACGAGCAGTACTTC
TRBV3-1/TRBV3-2	TRBJ1-1	-	15	TRBD1	CASSLGQGVNTEAFF	TGTGCCAGCAGCCTCGGACAGGGGGTGAACACTGAAGCTTTCTTT
TRBV12-3/TRBV12-4	TRBJ1-3	-	12	-	CATGTSGNTIYF	TGTGCCACGGGGACATCTGGAAACACCATATATTTT
TRBV2	TRBJ2-7	-	14	-	CASRTSRSGYEQYF	TGTGCCAGCAGGACGAGCAGAAGCGGCTACGAGCAGTACTTC
TRBV19	TRBJ1-1	-	14	TRBD1	CASTSPGQVYEAFF	TGTGCCAGTACCAGCCCCGGACAGGTATATGAAGCTTTCTTT
TRBV4-3	TRBJ2-3	-	18	TRBD2	CASSQGTSGELSTDTQYF	TGCGCCAGCAGCCAGGGGACTAGCGGGGAGCTTAGCACAGATACGCAGTATTTT
TRBV19	TRBJ1-4	-	16	TRBD1	CASSRGQGVPNEKLFF	TGTGCCAGTAGTAGGGGACAGGGGGTCCCTAATGAAAAACTGTTTTTT